Included here is one T cell receptor (beta chain) sequence, with context. The antigen remains unidentified. Trimming cost V 5 bases and J 3 bases, with 10 bases left between them. The CDR3 runs to 14 residues. From germline, CDR1 is LNHDA and CDR2 SQIVND (reference sequence). This sample was taken from a study of shared clonotypes between healthy human individuals. At the level of the study: Donor ages ranged 18 to 49 years: a couple of women, a few men.

Study-wide results and caveats: It was only blood that was sampled, and tissue repertoires likely differ.

When replicate PCRs were run on unsorted PBMC, they used 250 to 300 ng DNA, about 27,000 T cell genomes. The authors' processing: ImmunoSEQ supplied junction-only sequences lacking quality scores, so filtering was different. TCRdb's table, derived via immunoSEQ multiplex PCR, lists solely in-frame clones and lacks some. V and J calls and clone size are as listed in that table; D and trimming were resolved from the DNA. The data show about 470,000 clones, with around 79% seen just once and approximately 13% held by the top ten. The receptor comes from a middle-aged woman in good health. Some clones in this sample may be carry-over from other donors' samples. The chain is built from TRBV19 and TRBJ2-2; D tentatively reads TRBD1 or TRBD2 (5 bases each). The sample comprised PBMCs. CDR3 bases: TGTGCCAGTAGTTCTCAGGGACACACCGGGGAGCTGTTTTTT. Translated: CASSSQGHTGELFF.